This TCR beta chain was recorded in a study of PD-L1 blockade in urothelial cancer. Study information: Prior exposure to chemotherapy in patients amounted to 0 to 3 regimens received.

Sequencing used immunoSEQ multiplex PCR; TCRdb keeps in-frame clones, though not all of them. The sample includes around 22,000 clones, around nine tenths of them seen just once. The CDR3 loop spans 16 amino acids. From germline, CDR1 is SEHNR and CDR2 FQNEAQ (reference sequence). Trimming removed 3 bases from V and 5 bases from J; junction bases left unmatched: 13. The specimen was PBMCs, collected around atezolizumab (anti-PD-L1) treatment. The TCR was taken from a man aged 50-59 years with urothelial cancer. The chain recombines TRBV7-9 with TRBJ2-7, with TRBD2 matching over 7 bases. CDR3 coding DNA: TGTGCCAGCAGCTTCCCACTTCGCGGGAGTATCCACGAGCAGTACTTC. It encodes CASSFPLRGSIHEQYF.